Presented here are 5 T cell receptor beta chains from one specimen sequenced in a study of blood T cell repertoires in COVID-19. Measured with immunoSEQ multiplex PCR; TCRdb has only the in-frame clones, and not every one. The data hold 200,000 or so clones, with around 90% observed a single time. The sample comprised PBMCs or T cells enriched from blood (not recorded which). All receptors derive from a man aged 30 to 45 who had recovered from COVID-19.

The chain employs TRBV4-2 and TRBJ2-7, with 8 bases lining up with TRBD2. CDR1 and CDR2 from the germline V gene are LGHNA and YNFKEQ. The CDR3 has 17 residues. Trimming at V came to 3 bases and at J to 4 bases, leaving 14 bases not matched to a gene. In nucleotides, the CDR3 is TGTGCCAGCAGCCACGCAAATTCGGGACTAGACGTATACGAGCAGTACTTC. Protein: CASSHANSGLDVYEQYF.

The chain combines TRBV2 with TRBJ1-4, with 9 nucleotides matching TRBD1. CDR1 is SNHLY, CDR2 FYNNEI, per germline. This CDR3 has 15 residues. Losses at the gene ends were 7 bases for V and 7 bases for J; bases not matched to a gene: 10. The CDR3 sequence: CASTASRTGVEKLFF. CDR3 nucleotides: TGTGCCAGCACGGCGTCTCGGACAGGGGTTGAAAAACTGTTTTTT.

The CDR3 DNA is TGCGCCAGCAGCCGACTACGGCCGGGGAACACTGAAGCTTTCTTT. Its protein product is CASSRLRPGNTEAFF. The chain recombines TRBV4-1 with TRBJ1-1; the D is unclear. Trimming pared 4 bases from V and 1 base from J, leaving 13 bases between. The CDR3 loop spans 15 amino acids. The germline CDR1 and CDR2 sequences are MGHRA and YSYEKL.

The chain couples TRBV19 to TRBJ2-2, with 10 nucleotides matching TRBD2. Germline CDR1 reads LNHDA; CDR2 reads SQIVND (reference sequence). V was clipped by 9 bases and J by 5 bases; unmatched bases: 6. There are 14 residues in the CDR3. CDR3 coding DNA: TGTGCCAGCACGATAGCGGGAGGTACCGGGGAGCTGTTTTTT. This sequence encodes CASTIAGGTGELFF.

The chain uses TRBV7-2 and TRBJ1-1, with a tentative D call TRBD1 (5 bases). CDR1 SGHTA and CDR2 FQGNSA come from the germline V gene. The CDR3 contains 14 residues. V lost 3 bases and J 4 bases, leaving 12 bases between the germline ends. The CDR3 DNA is TGTGCCAGCAGCTTTCTGCAGGGAGGCACTGAAGCTTTCTTT. Residues: CASSFLQGGTEAFF.